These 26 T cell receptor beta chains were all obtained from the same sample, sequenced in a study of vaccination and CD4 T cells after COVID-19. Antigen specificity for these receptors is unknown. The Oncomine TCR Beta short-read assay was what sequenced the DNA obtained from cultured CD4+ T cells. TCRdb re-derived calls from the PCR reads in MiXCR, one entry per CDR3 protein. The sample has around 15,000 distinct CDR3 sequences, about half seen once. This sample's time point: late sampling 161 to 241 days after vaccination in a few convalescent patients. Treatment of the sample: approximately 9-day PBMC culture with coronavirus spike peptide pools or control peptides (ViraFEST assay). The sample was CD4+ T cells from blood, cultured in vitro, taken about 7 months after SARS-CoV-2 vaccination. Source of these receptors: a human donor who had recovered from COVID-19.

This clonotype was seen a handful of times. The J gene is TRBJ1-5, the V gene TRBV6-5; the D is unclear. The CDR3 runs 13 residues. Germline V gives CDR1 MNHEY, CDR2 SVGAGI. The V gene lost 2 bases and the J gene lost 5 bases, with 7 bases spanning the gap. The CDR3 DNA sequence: TGTGCCAGCAGTTACGACCACTATCAGCCCCAGCATTTT. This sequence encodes CASSYDHYQPQHF.

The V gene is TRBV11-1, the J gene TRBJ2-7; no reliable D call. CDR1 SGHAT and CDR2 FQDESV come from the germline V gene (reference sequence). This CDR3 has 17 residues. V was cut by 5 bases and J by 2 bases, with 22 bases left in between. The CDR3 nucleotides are TGTGCCAGCAGCCCGTTGGAGTCGAGAGGCCGACCCTACGAGCAGTACTTC. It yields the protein CASSPLESRGRPYEQYF.

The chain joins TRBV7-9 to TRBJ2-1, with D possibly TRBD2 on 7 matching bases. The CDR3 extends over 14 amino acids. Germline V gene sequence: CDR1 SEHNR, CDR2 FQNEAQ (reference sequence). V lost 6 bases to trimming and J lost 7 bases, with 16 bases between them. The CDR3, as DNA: TGTGCCAGCAGTTGGGGGGGGCTAAGAAATGAGCAGTTCTTC. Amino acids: CASSWGGLRNEQFF.

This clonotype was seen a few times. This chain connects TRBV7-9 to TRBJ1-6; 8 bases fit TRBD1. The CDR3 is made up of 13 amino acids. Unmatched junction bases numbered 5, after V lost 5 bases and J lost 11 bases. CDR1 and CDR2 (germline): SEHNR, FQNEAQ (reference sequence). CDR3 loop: CASSVTGDAPLHF. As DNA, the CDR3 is TGTGCCAGCAGCGTGACAGGGGACGCACCCCTCCACTTT.

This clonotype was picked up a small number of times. The CDR3 DNA sequence: TGTGCCAGCAGCTCCGGGACTACCCCAGAGACCCAGTACTTC. Protein product: CASSSGTTPETQYF. This chain connects TRBV7-3 to TRBJ2-5; 7 bases agree with TRBD2. The CDR3 is 14 amino acids. Unmatched junction bases numbered 6, after V lost 4 bases and J lost 4 bases. Germline loops: CDR1 SGHTA, CDR2 FQGTGA.

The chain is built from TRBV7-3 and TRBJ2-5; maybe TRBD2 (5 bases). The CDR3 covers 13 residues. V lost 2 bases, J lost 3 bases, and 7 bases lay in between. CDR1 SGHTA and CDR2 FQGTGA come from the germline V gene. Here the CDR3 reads CASSLDGEETQYF. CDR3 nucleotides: TGTGCCAGCAGCTTAGACGGGGAAGAGACCCAGTACTTC. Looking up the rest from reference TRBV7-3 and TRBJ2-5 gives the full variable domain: GAGVSQTPSNKVTEKGKYVELRCDPISGHTALYWYRQSLGQGPEFLIYFQGTGAADDSGLPNDRFFAVRPEGSVSTLKIQRTERGDSAVYLCASSLDGEETQYFGPGTRLLVL.

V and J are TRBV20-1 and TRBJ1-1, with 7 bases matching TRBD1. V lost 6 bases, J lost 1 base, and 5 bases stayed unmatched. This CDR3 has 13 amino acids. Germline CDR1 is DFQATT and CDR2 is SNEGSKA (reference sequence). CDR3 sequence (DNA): TGCAGTGCCCAAGGGGGCTCGAACACTGAAGCTTTCTTT. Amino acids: CSAQGGSNTEAFF.

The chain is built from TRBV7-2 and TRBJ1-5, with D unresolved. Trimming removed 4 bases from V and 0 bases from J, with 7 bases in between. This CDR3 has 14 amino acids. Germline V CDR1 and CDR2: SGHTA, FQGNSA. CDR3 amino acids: CASSSDISNQPQHF. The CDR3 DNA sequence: TGTGCCAGCAGCTCAGACATTAGCAATCAGCCCCAGCATTTT.

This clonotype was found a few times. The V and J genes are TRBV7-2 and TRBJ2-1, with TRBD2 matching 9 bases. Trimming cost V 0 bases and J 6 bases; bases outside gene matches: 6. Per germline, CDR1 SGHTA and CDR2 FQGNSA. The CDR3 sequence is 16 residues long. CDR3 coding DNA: TGTGCCAGCAGCTTAGCCGGGACTAGCATGGCCAATGAGCAGTTCTTC. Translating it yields CASSLAGTSMANEQFF.

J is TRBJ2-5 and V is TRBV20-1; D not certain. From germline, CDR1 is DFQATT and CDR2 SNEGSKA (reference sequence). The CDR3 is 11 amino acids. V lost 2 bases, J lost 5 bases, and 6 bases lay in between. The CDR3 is CSARQEETQYF. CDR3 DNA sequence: TGCAGTGCTAGACAGGAGGAGACCCAGTACTTC.

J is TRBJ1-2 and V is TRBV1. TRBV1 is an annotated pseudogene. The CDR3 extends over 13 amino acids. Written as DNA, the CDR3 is TGCACCAGCCGCCGGGACTGGGCCAAGGGCTACACCTTC. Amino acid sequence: CTSRRDWAKGYTF.

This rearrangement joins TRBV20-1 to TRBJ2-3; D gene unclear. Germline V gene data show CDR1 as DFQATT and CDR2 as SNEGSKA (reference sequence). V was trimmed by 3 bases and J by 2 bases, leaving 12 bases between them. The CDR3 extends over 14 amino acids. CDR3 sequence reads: CSASPERHTDTQYF. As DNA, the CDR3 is TGCAGTGCTAGCCCAGAGAGACACACAGATACGCAGTATTTT.

The CDR3 DNA follows: TGTGCCAGTAGCGGGTCTGGGGCCAACGTCCTGACTTTC. This codes for CASSGSGANVLTF. The chain has TRBV7-9 and TRBJ2-6, with 7 bases identical to TRBD2. V lost 9 bases, J lost 1 base, and 0 bases stayed unmatched. CDR3 size: 13 residues. The germline gives CDR1 SEHNR, CDR2 FQNEAQ (reference sequence). Full variable domain (rest looked up from reference TRBV7-9 and TRBJ2-6): DTGVSQNPRHKITKRGQNVTFRCDPISEHNRLYWYRQTLGQGPEFLTYFQNEAQLEKSRLLSDRFSAERPKGSFSTLEIQRTEQGDSAMYLCASSGSGANVLTFGAGSRLTVL.

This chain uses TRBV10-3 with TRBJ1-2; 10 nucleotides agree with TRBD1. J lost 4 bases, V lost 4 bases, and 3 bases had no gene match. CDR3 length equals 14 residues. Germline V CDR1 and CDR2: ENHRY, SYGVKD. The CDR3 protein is CAISGQGAAYGYTF. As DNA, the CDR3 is TGTGCCATCAGTGGACAGGGGGCAGCCTATGGCTACACCTTC.

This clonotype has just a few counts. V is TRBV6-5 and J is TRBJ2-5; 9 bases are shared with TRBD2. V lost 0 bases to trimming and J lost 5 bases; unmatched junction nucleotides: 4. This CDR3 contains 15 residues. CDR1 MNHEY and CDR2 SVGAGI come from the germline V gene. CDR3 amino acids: CASSYSREGRETQYF. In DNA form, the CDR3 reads TGTGCCAGCAGTTACTCGCGGGAGGGCCGGGAGACCCAGTACTTC.

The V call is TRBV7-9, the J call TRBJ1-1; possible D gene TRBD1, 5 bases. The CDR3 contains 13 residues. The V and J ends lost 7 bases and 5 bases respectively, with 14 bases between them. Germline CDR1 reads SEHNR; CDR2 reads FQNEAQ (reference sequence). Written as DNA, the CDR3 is TGTGCCAGCACCCCGGATGGGGCGACTGAAGCTTTCTTT. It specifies CASTPDGATEAFF.

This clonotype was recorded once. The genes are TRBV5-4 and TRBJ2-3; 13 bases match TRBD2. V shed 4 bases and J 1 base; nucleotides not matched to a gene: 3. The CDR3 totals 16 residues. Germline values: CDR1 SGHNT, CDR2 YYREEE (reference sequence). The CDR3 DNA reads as TGTGCCAGCAGCACCGGACTAGCGGGGGGCACAGATACGCAGTATTTT. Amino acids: CASSTGLAGGTDTQYF.

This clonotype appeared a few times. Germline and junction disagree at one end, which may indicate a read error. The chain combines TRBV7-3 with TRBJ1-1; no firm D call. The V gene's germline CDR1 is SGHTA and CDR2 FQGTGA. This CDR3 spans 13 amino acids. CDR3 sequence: CASSITSGTTAFF. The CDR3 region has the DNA TGTGCCAGCAGCATAACTTCGGGTACGACAGCTTTCTTT.

The CDR3 DNA follows: TGCAGTGCTAGAGATAGGACTAGTCCCGGGGAGCTGTTTTTT. It yields the protein CSARDRTSPGELFF. The chain uses TRBV20-1 and TRBJ2-2, with 7 bases matching TRBD2. Germline values: CDR1 DFQATT, CDR2 SNEGSKA (reference sequence). CDR3 length: 14 residues. V gave up 0 bases and J gave up 6 bases; unmatched junction bases: 4.

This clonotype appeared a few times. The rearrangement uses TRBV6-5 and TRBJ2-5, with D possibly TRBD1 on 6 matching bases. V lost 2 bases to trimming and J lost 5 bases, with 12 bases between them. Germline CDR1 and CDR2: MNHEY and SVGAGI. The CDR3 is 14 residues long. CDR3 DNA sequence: TGTGCCAGCAGTTACATTACAGGGCAGGAGACCCAGTACTTC. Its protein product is CASSYITGQETQYF.

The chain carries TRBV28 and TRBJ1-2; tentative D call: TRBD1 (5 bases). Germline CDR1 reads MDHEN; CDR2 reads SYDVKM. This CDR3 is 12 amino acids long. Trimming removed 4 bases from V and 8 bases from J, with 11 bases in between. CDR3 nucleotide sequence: TGTGCCAGCAGTTCCAGGGACGGGGGCTACACCTTC. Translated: CASSSRDGGYTF.

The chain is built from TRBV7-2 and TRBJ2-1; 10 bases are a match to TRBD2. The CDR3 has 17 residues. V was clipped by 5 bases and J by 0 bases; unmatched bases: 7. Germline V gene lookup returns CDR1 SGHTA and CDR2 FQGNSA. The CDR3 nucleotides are TGTGCCAGCAGCGGAGGTAGCGGGAGGACCTCCTACAATGAGCAGTTCTTC. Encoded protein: CASSGGSGRTSYNEQFF.

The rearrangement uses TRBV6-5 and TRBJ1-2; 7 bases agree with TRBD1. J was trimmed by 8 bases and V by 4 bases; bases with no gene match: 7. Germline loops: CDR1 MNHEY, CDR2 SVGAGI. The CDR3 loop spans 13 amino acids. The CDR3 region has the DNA TGTGCCAGCAGTTCCCCAGGGGGGCGAGGCTACACCTTC. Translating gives CASSSPGGRGYTF.

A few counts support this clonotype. The chain's CDR3 is CASSLAGGWETQYF. As DNA, the CDR3 is TGTGCCAGCAGCTTAGCGGGAGGATGGGAGACCCAGTACTTC. The chain links TRBV7-2 to TRBJ2-5, with a possible D match to TRBD2 (6 bases). The CDR3 totals 14 residues. The germline V and J ends were trimmed by 0 bases and 5 bases, with 10 bases remaining between them. Germline V gives CDR1 SGHTA, CDR2 FQGNSA.

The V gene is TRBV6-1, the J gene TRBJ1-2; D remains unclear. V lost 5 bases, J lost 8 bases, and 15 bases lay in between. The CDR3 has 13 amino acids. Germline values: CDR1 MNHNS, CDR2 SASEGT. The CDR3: CASSTGTDRGYTF. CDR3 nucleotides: TGTGCCAGCAGTACGGGAACAGATCGCGGCTACACCTTC.

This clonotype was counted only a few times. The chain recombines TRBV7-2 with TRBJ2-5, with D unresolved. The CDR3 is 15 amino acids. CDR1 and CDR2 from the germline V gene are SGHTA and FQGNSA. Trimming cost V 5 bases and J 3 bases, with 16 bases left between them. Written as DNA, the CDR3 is TGTGCCAGCAGCCCCAACGGGCTACCGGAAGAGACCCAGTACTTC. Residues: CASSPNGLPEETQYF.